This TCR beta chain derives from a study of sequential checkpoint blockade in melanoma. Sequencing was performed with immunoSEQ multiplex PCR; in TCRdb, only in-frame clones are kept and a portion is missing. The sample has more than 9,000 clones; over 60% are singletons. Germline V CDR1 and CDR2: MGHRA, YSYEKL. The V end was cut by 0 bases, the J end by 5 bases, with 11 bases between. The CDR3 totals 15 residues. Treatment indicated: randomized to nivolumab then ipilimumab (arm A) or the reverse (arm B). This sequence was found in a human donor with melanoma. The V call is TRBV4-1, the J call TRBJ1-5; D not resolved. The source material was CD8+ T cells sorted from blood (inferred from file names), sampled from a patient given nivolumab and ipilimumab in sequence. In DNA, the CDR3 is TGCGCCAGCAGCCAAGATATGGCAGGATATCAGCCCCAGCATTTT. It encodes CASSQDMAGYQPQHF.